There are many counts of the clone carrying this TCR beta chain. Its cognate antigen is unknown. Axillary draining lymph nodes of breast cancer patients supplied the node samples. The sample originates from a study of breast tumors, draining lymph nodes, adjacent tissues. The CDR3 runs 15 residues. CDR1 and CDR2 (germline): LGHNA, YNFKEQ. The germline V and J ends were trimmed by 0 bases and 7 bases, with 13 bases remaining between them. Findings and limits, study-wide: Luminal-like breast cancer showed significantly higher tumor–nontumor repertoire similarity than basal-like. Findings are consistent with lymph node origin and intratumoral expansion of most tumor T cells. That most tumor T cells come from lymph nodes remained unproven. Tumors had less TCR diversity than lymph nodes, more than nontumor tissue.

TCRdb re-called the multiplex PCR reads with MiXCR, one entry per CDR3 protein. The sample has 150,000 to 200,000 distinct CDR3 sequences, approximately 33% seen once; the top ten hold 3.5% to 4.5%. The sequenced sample consisted of axillary lymph node tissue. The TCR comes from a female donor with breast cancer. Some clones in this sample may be carry-over from other donors' samples. The V call is TRBV4-2, the J call TRBJ1-5; a possible D gene is TRBD1 (5 bases). The CDR3 reads CASSQDSSREQPQHF. The CDR3 DNA sequence: TGTGCCAGCAGCCAAGATAGTAGCAGGGAGCAGCCCCAGCATTTT.